This entry lists 13 T cell receptor beta chains sequenced from one sample in a study of blood T cell repertoires in COVID-19. Produced via immunoSEQ multiplex PCR; TCRdb's table is partial and in-frame only. The sample lists fewer than 150,000 clones, about 78% occurring once. The sequenced sample consisted of peripheral blood. The receptor source for this set is a man in his 60s who had recovered from COVID-19.

V and J are TRBV25-1 and TRBJ1-5; D remains unclear. Per germline, CDR1 MGHDK and CDR2 SYGVNS. Trimming stripped 1 base from V and 8 bases from J, with 6 bases between. The CDR3 contains 12 residues. The CDR3 loop reads CASSESGKPQHF. For the CDR3, the DNA is TGTGCCAGCAGTGAATCAGGCAAGCCCCAGCATTTT. The variable domain in full, completed from reference TRBV25-1 and TRBJ1-5, reads EADIYQTPRYLVIGTGKKITLECSQTMGHDKMYWYQQDPGMELHLIHYSYGVNSTEKGDLSSESTVSRIRTEHFPLTLESARPSHTSQYLCASSESGKPQHFGDGTRLSIL.

The V gene is TRBV9, the J gene TRBJ2-7; 11 bases are shared with TRBD2. This CDR3 has 18 residues. CDR1 and CDR2 (germline): SGDLS, YYNGEE. The V segment lost 0 bases and the J segment 2 bases; nucleotides outside the gene matches: 10. The CDR3 here is CASSVGLAGGGLTYEQYF. The CDR3 DNA follows: TGTGCCAGCAGCGTAGGGCTAGCGGGAGGAGGTTTAACCTACGAGCAGTACTTC.

The chain uses TRBV19 and TRBJ1-4, with D hard to call. Trimming cost V 3 bases and J 8 bases, with 13 bases left between them. The CDR3 consists of 14 residues. Germline assignment: CDR1 LNHDA and CDR2 SQIVND (reference sequence). The CDR3 DNA follows: TGTGCCAGTAGTATCACGAACAGCAACGAAAAACTGTTTTTT. Residues: CASSITNSNEKLFF.

The genes are TRBV6-2 or TRBV6-3 and TRBJ2-1, with 9 positions matching TRBD2. Germline V lookup: CDR1 MNHEY, CDR2 SVGEGT. Trimming took 4 bases from V and 8 from J; bases not matched to a gene: 15. The CDR3 covers 17 residues. The CDR3 nucleotides read TGTGCCAGCAGTTCGAGGGTGAGCGGGAGGTATAGCGATGAGCAGTTCTTC. As protein: CASSSRVSGRYSDEQFF.

In nucleotides, the CDR3 is TGTGCCAGCAGCCAAGATCCCGCCAGGGGAAACACCATATATTTT. Protein product: CASSQDPARGNTIYF. The genes are TRBV4-2 and TRBJ1-3; D gene unclear. Trimming cost V 0 bases and J 4 bases, with 10 bases left between them. The CDR3 is made up of 15 amino acids. Germline V lookup: CDR1 LGHNA, CDR2 YNFKEQ.

This chain links TRBV19 with TRBJ2-5, with a tentative D call TRBD1 (5 bases). The CDR3 contains 13 residues. V was trimmed by 7 bases and J by 2 bases, leaving 11 bases between them. Germline V lookup: CDR1 LNHDA, CDR2 SQIVND (reference sequence). The CDR3 protein is CASMGLAQETQYF. CDR3 coding DNA: TGTGCCAGTATGGGGCTGGCTCAAGAGACCCAGTACTTC. Combining the CDR3 with reference TRBV19 and TRBJ2-5 gives the whole variable domain DGGITQSPKYLFRKEGQNVTLSCEQNLNHDAMYWYRQDPGQGLRLIYYSQIVNDFQKGDIAEGYSVSREKKESFPLTVTSAQKNPTAFYLCASMGLAQETQYFGPGTRLLVL.

About this clone itself: Mismatch with germline at one junction end may stem from a read error. The chain links TRBV20-1 to TRBJ1-1, with D unclear. This CDR3 comprises 13 residues. Germline CDR1 is DFQATT and CDR2 is SNEGSKA (reference sequence). DNA for the CDR3: TGCAGTGCTAGTATGTCAGCGAACGCTGAAGCTTTCTTT. Amino acids: CSASMSANAEAFF.

Points on this clone: Germline is not matched at one junction end, which may reflect a read error. The CDR3 bases are TGTGCCAGCAGCTTAGACCCCCAGGGATCCACATTC. It codes for CASSLDPQGSTF. The chain couples TRBV11-2 to TRBJ1-2, with D possibly being TRBD1 (5 bases). Germline V gene data show CDR1 as SGHAT and CDR2 as FQNNGV. The CDR3 runs 12 residues. Supplemented by reference TRBV11-2 and TRBJ1-2, the full variable domain reads EAGVAQSPRYKIIEKRQSVAFWCNPISGHATLYWYQQILGQGPKLLIQFQNNGVVDDSQLPKDRFSAERLKGVDSTLKIQPAKLEDSAVYLCASSLDPQGSTFGSGTRLTVV.

This chain uses TRBV10-3 with TRBJ2-3; D is ambiguous. CDR1 and CDR2 (germline): ENHRY, SYGVKD. The CDR3 loop spans 12 amino acids. The V end was cut by 2 bases, the J end by 5 bases, with 5 bases between. The chain's CDR3 is CAISESLDTQYF. The CDR3 nucleotides are TGTGCCATCAGTGAGAGCCTAGATACGCAGTATTTT.

The CDR3 sequence: CATSRDEGDPYGYTF. CDR3 nucleotides: TGTGCCACCAGCAGAGATGAAGGGGATCCATATGGCTACACCTTC. The chain is built from TRBV15 and TRBJ1-2, with a possible D match to TRBD1 (5 bases). CDR3 size: 15 residues. Trimming removed 0 bases from V and 5 bases from J, with 13 bases in between. CDR1 is LNHNV, CDR2 YYDKDF, per germline (reference sequence).

This clone has a handful of counts. The chain employs TRBV12-3 or TRBV12-4 and TRBJ1-4; D possibly corresponds to TRBD1 (6 bases). V was shortened by 6 bases and J by 7 bases, with 12 bases between the two germline ends. CDR3 length equals 13 residues. CDR3 sequence: CASRGGGREKLFF. The DNA for the CDR3 is TGTGCCAGCAGAGGGGGGGGCCGTGAAAAACTGTTTTTT.

This chain connects TRBV19 to TRBJ2-7; D may be TRBD1 (5 bases). Germline V CDR1 and CDR2: LNHDA, SQIVND (reference sequence). CDR3 size: 14 residues. V lost 5 bases and J lost 6, with 17 bases in between. The DNA for the CDR3 is TGTGCCAGTAGTGTTCAGGGAAACCCCCGCGAGCAGTACTTC. It specifies CASSVQGNPREQYF.

The CDR3, as DNA: TGTGCCAGCAGTGAACAGGGGCTGGGAGATACGCAGTATTTT. Translation: CASSEQGLGDTQYF. V usage is TRBV2 and J usage is TRBJ2-3, with D perhaps TRBD1 (6 bases). Looked up from germline, CDR1 is SNHLY and CDR2 is FYNNEI. V gave up 2 bases and J gave up 5 bases, with 11 bases separating them. The CDR3 contains 14 residues.